The text below deals with one T cell receptor (beta chain). The data were obtained in a study of control samples from healthy donors and cancer patients. Method: immunoSEQ multiplex PCR; TCRdb's copy keeps in-frame clones and lacks some. This table holds roughly 55,000 clones, around 90% found once. The germline gives CDR1 SGHTA, CDR2 FQGNSA. This CDR3 comprises 15 residues. V shed 5 bases, J shed 5 bases, and the junction held 10 bases outside the gene matches. The genes are TRBV7-2 and TRBJ2-5; 8 bases are a match to TRBD2. This clonotype was obtained from a man aged 45-65 years in good health. Sequencing used blood. The CDR3 here is CASSRRAGEGETQYF. The CDR3 coding sequence is TGTGCCAGCAGCCGCAGAGCGGGAGAGGGGGAGACCCAGTACTTC.